Reported below is one T cell receptor beta chain. Trimming took 2 bases from V and 0 from J; bases not matched to a gene: 3. The CDR3 has 17 residues. Per germline, CDR1 MNHEY and CDR2 SVGEGT. This record belongs to a study of CD8 T cells in Susac syndrome. RNA totalling about 0.5 to 1 ug underwent reverse transcription with random hexamers. Using its own MiXCR run on the immunoSEQ multiplex PCR reads, TCRdb lists one record per CDR3 protein. The sample has tens of thousands of distinct CDR3 sequences; roughly 96% are singletons. Input material: CD8+ T cells from PBMCs. The rearrangement joins TRBV6-2 or TRBV6-3 to TRBJ2-2; 10 bases fit TRBD2. This receptor was taken from a human donor with Susac syndrome. CDR3 sequence (DNA): TGTGCCAGCAGTTACGCACTAGCGGGACCGAACACCGGGGAGCTGTTTTTT. Protein product: CASSYALAGPNTGELFF.